Shown below are 27 T cell receptor beta chains from a single sample sequenced in a study of OX40 agonist ivuxolimab in advanced cancers. TCRdb's table, derived via immunoSEQ multiplex PCR, lists solely in-frame clones and lacks some. The table includes tens of thousands of clones, 80% to 90% detected once. The specimen was CD4+ or CD8+ T cells sorted from blood, collected in a trial of the OX40 agonist ivuxolimab. The source of these receptors is an adult with an advanced solid tumor such as melanoma, head and neck, liver or kidney cancer.

The chain is built from TRBV11-3 and TRBJ2-1; D possibly corresponds to TRBD2 (5 bases). Germline V gene lookup returns CDR1 SGHNT and CDR2 YENEEA. Trimming left V 5 bases short and J 5 bases short, with 13 bases between. The CDR3 extends over 14 amino acids. CDR3 protein: CASSKRGPDNEQFF. CDR3 DNA: TGTGCCAGCAGCAAACGCGGGCCGGACAATGAGCAGTTCTTC.

This chain uses TRBV5-1 with TRBJ1-1, with D hard to call. The CDR3 runs 14 residues. With 2 bases removed from V and 3 bases from J, the gap between germline ends came to 11 bases. Germline CDR1 and CDR2: SGHRS and YFSETQ. The CDR3: CASSFGGSDTEAFF. The CDR3 DNA reads TGCGCCAGCAGCTTTGGCGGATCGGACACTGAAGCTTTCTTT.

The chain couples TRBV12-5 to TRBJ1-1; D uncertain. The CDR3 spans 12 residues. Trimming pared 3 bases from V and 6 bases from J, leaving 8 bases between. Germline loops: CDR1 LGHNT, CDR2 FRNRAP. The CDR3, as DNA: TGTGCTAGTGGTTTCCCCAATCCTGAAGCTTTCTTT. Translated, it gives CASGFPNPEAFF. The full variable domain, in which reference TRBV12-5 and TRBJ1-1 provide the parts outside the CDR3, is DARVTQTPRHKVTEMGQEVTMRCQPILGHNTVFWYRQTMMQGLELLAYFRNRAPLDDSGMPKDRFSAEMPDATLATLKIQPSEPRDSAVYFCASGFPNPEAFFGQGTRLTVV.

The chain uses TRBV25-1 and TRBJ1-4; D is undetermined. This CDR3 is built from 17 residues. Germline CDR1 and CDR2: MGHDK and SYGVNS. Trimming took off 1 base at V and 0 bases at J, with 12 bases between the two ends. The CDR3 here is CASSEFRGEATNEKLFF. CDR3 coding DNA: TGTGCCAGCAGTGAATTCCGGGGAGAGGCAACTAATGAAAAACTGTTTTTT.

V usage is TRBV11-2 and J usage is TRBJ2-7; no definite D call. Germline CDR1 and CDR2: SGHAT and FQNNGV. This CDR3 contains 15 residues. Trimming shortened V by 8 bases and J by 1 base, and 18 bases separated the two germline ends. CDR3 protein: CASSVPSLSSYEQYF. The CDR3 DNA sequence: TGTGCCAGCTCCGTTCCATCCCTCTCTTCCTACGAGCAGTACTTC. Full variable domain (remainder filled in from reference TRBV11-2 and TRBJ2-7): EAGVAQSPRYKIIEKRQSVAFWCNPISGHATLYWYQQILGQGPKLLIQFQNNGVVDDSQLPKDRFSAERLKGVDSTLKIQPAKLEDSAVYLCASSVPSLSSYEQYFGPGTRLTVT.

The chain recombines TRBV7-9 with TRBJ2-3, with 7 bases that match TRBD1. V was clipped by 3 bases and J by 4 bases; unmatched bases: 10. This CDR3 spans 16 amino acids. Per the germline V gene, CDR1 is SEHNR and CDR2 is FQNEAQ (reference sequence). For the CDR3, the DNA is TGTGCCAGCAGCTTCCCAACCGGGACAGTGGCAGATACGCAGTATTTT. This gives the protein CASSFPTGTVADTQYF.

In its sample, this clone was seen a few times. This chain uses TRBV7-2 with TRBJ1-1; D is possibly TRBD1 (6 bases). The germline CDR1 and CDR2 sequences are SGHTA and FQGNSA. CDR3 length equals 15 residues. The V end was cut by 4 bases, the J end by 3 bases, with 15 bases between. The CDR3 nucleotides read TGTGCCAGCAGCTCCTCGGGGGCTGGGTACACTGAAGCTTTCTTT. Translating gives CASSSSGAGYTEAFF.

This clone was seen just once. V usage is TRBV10-3 and J usage is TRBJ1-4; 7 bases are a match to TRBD1. V lost 4 bases to trimming and J lost 12 bases; unmatched junction nucleotides: 5. Germline V gene data show CDR1 as ENHRY and CDR2 as SYGVKD. The CDR3 contains 12 residues. CDR3 loop: CAISADREELFF. The CDR3 DNA is TGTGCCATCAGTGCCGACAGGGAGGAACTGTTTTTT.

The chain employs TRBV5-6 and TRBJ2-2; the D gene is possibly TRBD2 (6 bases). The CDR3 extends over 16 amino acids. Trimming removed 0 bases at V and 6 bases at J, with 15 bases between. Germline V gene data show CDR1 as SGHDT and CDR2 as YYEEEE. The CDR3 region is CASSLGGAGPSGELFF. CDR3 nucleotides: TGTGCCAGCAGCTTGGGCGGGGCGGGGCCCTCCGGGGAGCTGTTTTTT.

V usage is TRBV15 and J usage is TRBJ2-3, with unresolved D. V dropped 0 bases and J dropped 4 bases, with 11 bases sitting between them. The CDR3 has 15 residues. The germline CDR1 and CDR2 sequences are LNHNV and YYDKDF (reference sequence). CDR3 bases: TGTGCCACCAGCAGAGAGTGGAAGTCGGCAGATACGCAGTATTTT. Translation gives CATSREWKSADTQYF.

The chain is built from TRBV6-5 and TRBJ2-7, with TRBD2 as a possible D gene (6 bases). V lost 2 bases, J lost 6 bases, and 14 bases lay in between. CDR3 length: 14 amino acids. Germline values: CDR1 MNHEY, CDR2 SVGAGI. CDR3 loop: CASSYGGVPSEQYF. The CDR3 bases are TGTGCCAGCAGTTACGGAGGGGTCCCGTCCGAGCAGTACTTC.

This clone showed up just once. The chain uses TRBV4-3 and TRBJ1-1, with D unresolved. Germline V CDR1 and CDR2: LGHNA, YSLEER. Deletions cut 1 base from V and 5 bases from J, with 8 bases between. The CDR3 covers 13 residues. CDR3 protein: CASSQVRKTEAFF. For the CDR3, the DNA is TGCGCCAGCAGCCAAGTAAGGAAAACTGAAGCTTTCTTT.

This clone occurred once. This chain uses TRBV30 with TRBJ2-1; the match to TRBD1 covers 9 bases. The CDR3 runs to 14 residues. The trim removed 1 base at V and 4 bases at J, leaving 2 bases unmatched. Germline V CDR1 and CDR2: GTSNPN, SVGIG (reference sequence). CDR3 DNA sequence: TGTGCCTGGAGTGCTGGGACAGGGTACAATGAGCAGTTCTTC. This encodes CAWSAGTGYNEQFF.

The chain employs TRBV5-4 and TRBJ1-5; D perhaps matches TRBD1 (5 bases). CDR3 length equals 14 residues. Trimming cost V 0 bases and J 2 bases, with 6 bases left between them. CDR1 and CDR2 (germline): SGHNT, YYREEE (reference sequence). CDR3 residues: CASSLGGGNQPQHF. The CDR3 bases are TGTGCCAGCAGCTTGGGGGGGGGCAATCAGCCCCAGCATTTT.

The chain has TRBV11-3 and TRBJ2-1; 8 nucleotides align to TRBD2. V lost 5 bases and J lost 2; bases outside the gene matches: 5. This CDR3 has 15 amino acids. The germline gives CDR1 SGHNT, CDR2 YENEEA. CDR3 sequence reads: CASSHSGTTYNEQFF. The CDR3 nucleotides are TGTGCCAGCAGCCATAGCGGGACCACCTACAATGAGCAGTTCTTC. Full variable domain (rest looked up from reference TRBV11-3 and TRBJ2-1): EAGVVQSPRYKIIEKKQPVAFWCNPISGHNTLYWYLQNLGQGPELLIRYENEEAVDDSQLPKDRFSAERLKGVDSTLKIQPAELGDSAVYLCASSHSGTTYNEQFFGPGTRLTVL.

The chain employs TRBV27 and TRBJ2-2; 8 positions match TRBD1. The CDR3 spans 14 residues. After removal of 1 base from V and 5 bases from J, the junction contained 0 bases not matched to a gene. Germline V gives CDR1 MNHEY, CDR2 SMNVEV (reference sequence). The CDR3 region is CASSLWTGTGELFF. In DNA, the CDR3 is TGTGCCAGCAGTTTATGGACAGGGACCGGGGAGCTGTTTTTT.

CDR3 sequence: CASSAPETGGRTDTQYF. The CDR3 DNA follows: TGTGCCAGCAGTGCCCCGGAGACAGGGGGACGTACAGATACGCAGTATTTT. The chain has TRBV2 and TRBJ2-3, with 9 bases aligning to TRBD1. Germline CDR1 and CDR2: SNHLY and FYNNEI. V dropped 4 bases and J dropped 3; count of bases not matched to a gene: 11. The CDR3 contains 17 residues.

CDR3 nucleotides: TGTGCCATCAGGCCTGGGACAGGATGGGTAGGGGAGCAGTACTTC. As protein: CAIRPGTGWVGEQYF. The rearrangement uses TRBV10-3 and TRBJ2-7; 8 nucleotides agree with TRBD1. CDR1 ENHRY and CDR2 SYGVKD come from the germline V gene. V lost 6 bases and J lost 7; bases outside the gene matches: 14. This CDR3 spans 15 amino acids.

The chain has TRBV7-3 and TRBJ2-3; the match to TRBD1 covers 11 bases. Germline values: CDR1 SGHTA, CDR2 FQGTGA. V lost 1 base and J lost 0; bases outside the gene matches: 0. CDR3 length: 16 amino acids. The CDR3 loop reads CASSLRTGGSTDTQYF. Here the CDR3 DNA reads TGTGCCAGCAGCTTAAGGACAGGGGGCAGCACAGATACGCAGTATTTT.

This clone was detected only once. The genes are TRBV5-1 and TRBJ1-5; D is perhaps TRBD1 (6 bases). CDR3 length: 13 amino acids. Germline V lookup: CDR1 SGHRS, CDR2 YFSETQ. The V end lost 5 bases, the J end lost 4 bases, and 10 bases lay between the germline ends. CDR3 loop: CASSRTVNQPQHF. The CDR3 bases are TGCGCCAGCAGTCGGACAGTGAATCAGCCCCAGCATTTT.

This rearrangement joins TRBV2 to TRBJ2-1; 15 bases match TRBD2. Trimming at V came to 6 bases and at J to 6 bases, leaving 9 bases not matched to a gene. This CDR3 contains 17 residues. Germline loops: CDR1 SNHLY, CDR2 FYNNEI. The CDR3 region has the DNA TGTGCCAGCAGAGACCTGAGGACTAGCGGGAGGGCCAATGAGCAGTTCTTC. Amino acid sequence: CASRDLRTSGRANEQFF. Looking up the rest from reference TRBV2 and TRBJ2-1 gives the full variable domain: EPEVTQTPSHQVTQMGQEVILRCVPISNHLYFYWYRQILGQKVEFLVSFYNNEISEKSEIFDDQFSVERPDGSNFTLKIRSTKLEDSAMYFCASRDLRTSGRANEQFFGPGTRLTVL.

The chain uses TRBV10-3 and TRBJ2-2; D is perhaps TRBD1 or TRBD2 (5 bases each). The germline CDR1 and CDR2 sequences are ENHRY and SYGVKD. CDR3 length: 14 amino acids. V was cut by 8 bases and J by 3 bases, with 13 bases left in between. The DNA for the CDR3 is TGTGCCATCTCGAGGGGCGCGTACACCGGGGAGCTGTTTTTT. Residues: CAISRGAYTGELFF.

The chain combines TRBV4-1 with TRBJ1-5; tentatively, D is TRBD1 (6 bases). The germline CDR1 and CDR2 sequences are MGHRA and YSYEKL. Trimming took 4 bases from V and 7 from J, leaving 17 bases between them. This CDR3 contains 15 residues. CDR3 nucleotide sequence: TGCGCCAGCAGCCTCCCGGGACCAGGGGCCCAGCCCCAGCATTTT. Amino acid sequence: CASSLPGPGAQPQHF.

V and J are TRBV6-6 and TRBJ2-3; no clear D. CDR1 is MNHNY, CDR2 SVGAGI, per germline (reference sequence). The CDR3 has 10 residues. Trimming shortened V by 9 bases and J by 6 bases, and 7 bases separated the two germline ends. The CDR3 nucleotides are TGTGCCAGTTATTTGGATACGCAGTATTTT. The encoded protein is CASYLDTQYF.

This chain links TRBV11-2 with TRBJ2-2; possible D gene TRBD1, 5 bases. Trimming cost V 7 bases and J 7 bases, with 7 bases left between them. CDR3 length equals 11 residues. Germline V gene lookup returns CDR1 SGHAT and CDR2 FQNNGV. CDR3 protein: CASKGNGELFF. CDR3 DNA sequence: TGTGCCAGCAAGGGGAACGGGGAGCTGTTTTTT.

The rearrangement uses TRBV5-4 and TRBJ1-2; possible D gene TRBD1, 5 bases. V lost 0 bases to trimming and J lost 7 bases, with 16 bases between them. Germline CDR1 and CDR2: SGHNT and YYREEE (reference sequence). CDR3 size: 15 residues. This chain's CDR3 is CASSLAPRAGGGYTF. CDR3 bases: TGTGCCAGCAGCTTGGCCCCCAGGGCGGGTGGTGGCTACACCTTC.

The chain joins TRBV10-3 to TRBJ1-1, with 9 bases matching TRBD1. CDR1 and CDR2 from the germline V gene are ENHRY and SYGVKD. This CDR3 region has 14 residues. The V and J ends lost 11 bases and 1 base, in that order; junction bases with no gene match: 8. DNA of the CDR3: TGTGCCGCCGAGTCGGGACAGGGGAACACTGAAGCTTTCTTT. It codes for CAAESGQGNTEAFF.